This TCR beta chain appears in the sequencing data of a study of T cell repertoires and leukemia-associated antigens (dated by TCRdb to 2018 to 2020). Broadly, across the study: Each sample yielded about 5.1 to 7 million read pairs and about 3.3 to 5.0 million effective reads, 15 million to 20 million effective reads overall. The study aimed to identify which antigen a TCR Vbeta21 clone previously found in CML patients recognizes, using in vitro peptide stimulation of healthy T cells. General study outcomes and caveats: The antigen specificity and function of the expanded clones were not directly tested and needed further investigation. The four groups showed no significant differences in numbers of Vbeta genes (about 60), Jbeta genes (14), VDJ rearrangements, or unique CDR3s.

There are 17 amino acids in the CDR3, from cysteine to phenylalanine inclusive. Of the read, only the CDR3 DNA is kept; its 51 bases are in frame from base 1. The trim is 2 bases for V and 2 bases for J, with a gap of 15 bases between the germline ends. CDR1 and CDR2, per the germline V gene, are KGHSH and LQKENI. This clonotype was picked up many times. Its antigen remains undetermined. Qualities for individual bases were not recorded, and no much larger clone is one base off. Total RNA was extracted from the cultured T cells using TRIzol reagent. TCRbeta libraries were amplified from RNA using 5' rapid amplification of cDNA ends (5'RACE). Library concentration and integrity were checked with Qubit, an Agilent instrument, and quantitative PCR before sequencing. Sequencing of qualified libraries was performed on Illumina HiSeq or MiSeq by a commercial service provider. Per the original workflow: TCR sequences in each sample were identified using MiXCR version 1.8.2. To qualify, a clone needed a CDR3 longer than four amino acids, an in-frame nucleotide length, and no stop codon. A read containing the complete CDR3 structure was counted as an effective read. Validation of expanded clones was performed by RT-PCR with 24 Vbeta primers, GeneScan spectratyping, and Sanger sequencing. The public reads were quality trimmed at Q25 with fastp and then assembled into clones with MiXCR by TCRdb, keeping productive beta chains. One record per CDR3 amino acid sequence lists the most common genes and DNA. None of the V and J calls come from the authors' own analysis; TCRdb made them. The sample data list about 15,000 distinct CDR3 sequences, and about 39% of these were observed just once. Approximately 8.7% of the sample rests with the top ten.

As a first step, CD3+ T cells were rested overnight at more than 2 million cells/mL in RPMI 1640 lacking fetal bovine serum. CD3+ T cells were isolated from PBMCs with MACS immunomagnetic beads following the manufacturer's instructions. Sequencing was done on a sample of CD3+ T cells sorted from blood and cultured. The rearrangement combines TRBV18 with TRBJ2-2; a weak D assignment points to TRBD1 (6 bases agree). This sequence was found in a female donor in good health. The DNA sequence follows: TGTGCCAGCTCACCATTTCGGCAGGGGCCAAACACCGGGGAGCTGTTTTTT. Its amino acids are CASSPFRQGPNTGELFF.